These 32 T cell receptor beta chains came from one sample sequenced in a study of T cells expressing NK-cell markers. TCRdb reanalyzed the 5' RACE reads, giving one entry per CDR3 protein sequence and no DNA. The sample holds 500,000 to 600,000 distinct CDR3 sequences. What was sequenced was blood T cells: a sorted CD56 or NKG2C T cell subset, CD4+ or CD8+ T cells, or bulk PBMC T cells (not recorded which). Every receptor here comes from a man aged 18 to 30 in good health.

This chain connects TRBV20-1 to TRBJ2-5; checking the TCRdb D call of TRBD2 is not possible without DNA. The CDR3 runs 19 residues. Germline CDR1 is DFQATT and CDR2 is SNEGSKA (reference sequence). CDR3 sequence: CSARGFRLAGEENQETQYF.

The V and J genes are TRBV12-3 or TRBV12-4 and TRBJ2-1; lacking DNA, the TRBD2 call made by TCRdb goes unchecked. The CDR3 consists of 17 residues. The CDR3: CASSLASGFPSYNEQFF.

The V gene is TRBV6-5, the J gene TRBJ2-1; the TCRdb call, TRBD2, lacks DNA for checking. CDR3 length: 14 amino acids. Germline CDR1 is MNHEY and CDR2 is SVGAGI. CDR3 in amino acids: CASMQGLASNEQFF.

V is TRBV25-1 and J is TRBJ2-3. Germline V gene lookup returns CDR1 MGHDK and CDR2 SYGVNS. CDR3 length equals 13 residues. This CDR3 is CAASVADPDTQYF.

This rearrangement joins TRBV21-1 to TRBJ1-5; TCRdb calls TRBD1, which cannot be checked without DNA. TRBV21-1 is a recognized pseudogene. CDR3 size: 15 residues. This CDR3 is CASSKGAVSNQPQHF.

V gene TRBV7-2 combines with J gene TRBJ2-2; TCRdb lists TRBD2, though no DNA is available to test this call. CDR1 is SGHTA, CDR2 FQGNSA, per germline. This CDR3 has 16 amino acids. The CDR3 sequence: CASSLGSRPNTGELFF.

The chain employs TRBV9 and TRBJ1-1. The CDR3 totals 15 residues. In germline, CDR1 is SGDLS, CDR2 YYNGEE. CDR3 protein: CARRRRENMNTEAFF.

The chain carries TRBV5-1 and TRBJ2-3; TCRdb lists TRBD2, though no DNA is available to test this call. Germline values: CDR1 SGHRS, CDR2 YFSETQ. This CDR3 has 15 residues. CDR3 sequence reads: CASSFTDLPGDTQYF.

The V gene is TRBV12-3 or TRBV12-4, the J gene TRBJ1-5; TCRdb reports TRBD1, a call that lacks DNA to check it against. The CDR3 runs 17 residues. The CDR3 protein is CASSHHTGTGGSQPQHF.

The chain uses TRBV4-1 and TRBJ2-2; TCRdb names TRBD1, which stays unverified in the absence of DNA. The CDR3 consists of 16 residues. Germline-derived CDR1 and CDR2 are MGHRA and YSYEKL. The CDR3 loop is CASSHFWAQATGELFF.

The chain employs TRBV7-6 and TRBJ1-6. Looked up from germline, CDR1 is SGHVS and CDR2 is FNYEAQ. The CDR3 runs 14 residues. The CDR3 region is CASSGTGEGSPLHF.

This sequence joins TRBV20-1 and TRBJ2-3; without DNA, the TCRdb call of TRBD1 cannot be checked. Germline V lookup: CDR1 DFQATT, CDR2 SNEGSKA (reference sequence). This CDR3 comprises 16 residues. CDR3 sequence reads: CSARVPGGLYTDTQYF.

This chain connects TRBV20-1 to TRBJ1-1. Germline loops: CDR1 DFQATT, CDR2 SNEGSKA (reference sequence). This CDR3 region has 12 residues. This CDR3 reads CSASSARTEAFF.

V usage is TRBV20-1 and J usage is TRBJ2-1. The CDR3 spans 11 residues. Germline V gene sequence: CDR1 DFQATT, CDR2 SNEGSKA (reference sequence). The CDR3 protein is CSAGNGNEQFF.

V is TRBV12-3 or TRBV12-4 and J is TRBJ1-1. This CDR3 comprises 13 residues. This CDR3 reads CASSLGSNTEAFF.

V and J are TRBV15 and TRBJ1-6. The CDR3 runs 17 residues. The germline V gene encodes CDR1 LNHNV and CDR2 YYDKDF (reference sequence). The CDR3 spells CATSRDHGRLQPSPLHF.

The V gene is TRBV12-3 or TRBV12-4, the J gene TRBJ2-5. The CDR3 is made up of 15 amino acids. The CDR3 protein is CASSLGFSSSETQYF.

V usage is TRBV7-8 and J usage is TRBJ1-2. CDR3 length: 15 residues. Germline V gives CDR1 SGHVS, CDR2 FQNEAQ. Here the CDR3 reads CASSAYGPTNYGYTF.

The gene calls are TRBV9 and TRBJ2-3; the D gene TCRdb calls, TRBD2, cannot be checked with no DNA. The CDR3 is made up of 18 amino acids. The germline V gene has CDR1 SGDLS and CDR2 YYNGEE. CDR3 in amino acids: CASSVSAGQAGGTDTQYF.

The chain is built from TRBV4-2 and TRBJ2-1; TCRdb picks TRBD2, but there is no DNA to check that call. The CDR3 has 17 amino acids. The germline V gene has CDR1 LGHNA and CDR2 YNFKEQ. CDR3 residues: CASSPRPLAGSGNEQFF.

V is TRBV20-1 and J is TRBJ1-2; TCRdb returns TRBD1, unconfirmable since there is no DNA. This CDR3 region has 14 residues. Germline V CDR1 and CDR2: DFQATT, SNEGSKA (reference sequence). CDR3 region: CSARAGGSNYGYTF.

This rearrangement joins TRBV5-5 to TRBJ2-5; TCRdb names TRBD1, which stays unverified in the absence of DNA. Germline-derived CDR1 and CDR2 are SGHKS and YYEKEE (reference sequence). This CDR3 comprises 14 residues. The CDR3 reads CASSLRAGEETQYF.

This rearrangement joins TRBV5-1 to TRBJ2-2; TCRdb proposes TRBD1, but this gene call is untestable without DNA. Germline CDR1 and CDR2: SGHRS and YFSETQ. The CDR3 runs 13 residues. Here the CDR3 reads CASSFTGGGELFF.

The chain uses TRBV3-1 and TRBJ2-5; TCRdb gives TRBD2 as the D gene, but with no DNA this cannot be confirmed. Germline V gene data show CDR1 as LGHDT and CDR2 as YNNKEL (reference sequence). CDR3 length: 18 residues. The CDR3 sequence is CASSQSGRPSRAQETQYF.

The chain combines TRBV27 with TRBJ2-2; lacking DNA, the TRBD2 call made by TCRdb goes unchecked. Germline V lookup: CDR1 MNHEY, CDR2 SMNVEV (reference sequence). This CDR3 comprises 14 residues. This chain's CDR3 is CASSPRTSAGELFF.

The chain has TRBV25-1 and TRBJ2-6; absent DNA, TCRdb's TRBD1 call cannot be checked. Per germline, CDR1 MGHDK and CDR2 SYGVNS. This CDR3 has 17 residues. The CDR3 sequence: CASSPRTGLSGANVLTF.

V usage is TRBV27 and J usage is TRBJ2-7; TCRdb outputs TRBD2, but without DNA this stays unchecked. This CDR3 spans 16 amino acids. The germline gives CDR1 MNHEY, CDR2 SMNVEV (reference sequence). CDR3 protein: CASSSDLAGLSYEQYF.

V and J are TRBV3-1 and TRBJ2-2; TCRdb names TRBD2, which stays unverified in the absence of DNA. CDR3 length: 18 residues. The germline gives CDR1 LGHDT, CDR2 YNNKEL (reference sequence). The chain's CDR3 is CASSDQSRTSGRTGELFF.

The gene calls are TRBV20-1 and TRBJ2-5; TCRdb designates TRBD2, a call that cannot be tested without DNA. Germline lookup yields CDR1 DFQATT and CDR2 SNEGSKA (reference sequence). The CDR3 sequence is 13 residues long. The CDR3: CSAPGPFRETQYF.

The CDR3 loop reads CASRGPGQGRETQYF. This chain uses TRBV25-1 with TRBJ2-5; absent DNA, TCRdb's TRBD1 call cannot be checked. CDR1 and CDR2 from the germline V gene are MGHDK and SYGVNS. CDR3 length: 15 amino acids.

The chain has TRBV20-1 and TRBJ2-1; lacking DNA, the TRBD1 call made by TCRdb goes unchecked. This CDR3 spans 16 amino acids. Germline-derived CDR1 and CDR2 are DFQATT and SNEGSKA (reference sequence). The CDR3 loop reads CSARDPPGQPYNEQFF.

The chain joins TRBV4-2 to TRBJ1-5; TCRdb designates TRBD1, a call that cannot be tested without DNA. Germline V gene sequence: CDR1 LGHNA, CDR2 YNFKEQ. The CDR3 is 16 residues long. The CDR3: CASSQDGGREDQPQHF.